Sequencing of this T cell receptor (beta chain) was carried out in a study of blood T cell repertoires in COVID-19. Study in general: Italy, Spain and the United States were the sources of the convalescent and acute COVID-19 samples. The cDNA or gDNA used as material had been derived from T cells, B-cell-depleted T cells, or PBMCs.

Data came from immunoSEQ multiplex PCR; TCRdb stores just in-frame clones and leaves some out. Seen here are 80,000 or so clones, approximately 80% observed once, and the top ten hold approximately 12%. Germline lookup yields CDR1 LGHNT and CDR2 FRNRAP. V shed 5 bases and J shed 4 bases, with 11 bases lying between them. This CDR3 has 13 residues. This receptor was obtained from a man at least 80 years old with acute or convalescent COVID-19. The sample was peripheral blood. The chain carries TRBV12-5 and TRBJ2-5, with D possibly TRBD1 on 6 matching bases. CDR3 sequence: CASGPTGSETQYF. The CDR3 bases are TGTGCTAGTGGTCCGACAGGTTCAGAGACCCAGTACTTC.